This entry lists 18 T cell receptor beta chains sequenced from one sample in a study of regulatory T cells in long-lasting Graves disease. Regarding time point: newly diagnosed GD, antithyroid drugs for less than 3 months. PBMC RNA was the source of the TCR library. Combining iRepertoire HTBI primers with Arm-PCR of CDR3 regions, the authors built TCR beta libraries. Via MiXCR, TCRdb re-called the multiplex PCR reads, giving one row per CDR3 protein. The sample carries fewer than 650,000 distinct CDR3 sequences, about 16% recorded once. Separately, the same data were catalogued under a study of T cells in Graves' hyperthyroidism and ophthalmopathy.

The sequenced sample was peripheral blood mononuclear cells (PBMCs), obtained at new diagnosis, from a patient treated with antithyroid drugs. The receptors were gathered from a man younger than 35 with Graves disease.

The chain links TRBV7-9 to TRBJ2-7, with 7 bases matching TRBD2. Germline V lookup: CDR1 SEHNR, CDR2 FQNEAQ (reference sequence). J lost 3 bases, V lost 11 bases, and 7 bases had no gene match. This CDR3 is built from 12 residues. The CDR3 DNA sequence: TGTGCCGGCGGGAGCTTTGGCTACGAGCAGTACTTC. Amino acids: CAGGSFGYEQYF.

There are a few counts of this clonotype. It may be a read error: a sequence one base away is much more abundant. J is TRBJ2-3 and V is TRBV5-1, with unresolved D. The V end was cut by 6 bases, the J end by 2 bases, with 19 bases between. CDR1 and CDR2 from the germline V gene are SGHRS and YFSETQ. CDR3 length: 16 residues. The CDR3 sequence is CASTKFPLGYTDTQYF. CDR3 bases: TGCGCCAGCACCAAATTCCCACTCGGGTACACAGATACGCAGTATTTT.

The DNA of the CDR3 is TGTGCCACCAGCAGAGATCTCGGCGACGGTGGCTACACCTTC. Its translation is CATSRDLGDGGYTF. V usage is TRBV15 and J usage is TRBJ1-2; the D is unclear. Germline CDR1 reads LNHNV; CDR2 reads YYDKDF (reference sequence). CDR3 length: 14 residues. The V end lost 0 bases, the J end lost 7 bases, and 12 bases lay between the germline ends.

This chain connects TRBV10-3 to TRBJ2-3; the match to TRBD2 covers 11 bases. The V gene end was trimmed by 6 bases and the J gene end by 1 base; junction bases not matched to a gene: 6. Germline loops: CDR1 ENHRY, CDR2 SYGVKD. The CDR3 consists of 16 residues. This CDR3 reads CAIRPTSGIRTDTQYF. The CDR3 coding sequence is TGTGCCATCAGACCGACTAGCGGGATCCGCACAGATACGCAGTATTTT.

This clonotype was picked up many times. The V gene is TRBV28, the J gene TRBJ2-7; 15 positions agree with TRBD2. J lost 0 bases, V lost 8 bases, and 8 bases had no gene match. Germline V gene sequence: CDR1 MDHEN, CDR2 SYDVKM. The CDR3 loop spans 17 amino acids. The CDR3 DNA is TGTGCCAGCCTCCCGGGACTAGCGGGAGGTCCCTCCTACGAGCAGTACTTC. Its protein product is CASLPGLAGGPSYEQYF.

This clonotype was found many times. The gene calls are TRBV30 and TRBJ1-1, with D unresolved. The length of the CDR3 is 13 residues. V lost 0 bases, J lost 7 bases, and 12 bases lay in between. Germline loops: CDR1 GTSNPN, CDR2 SVGIG (reference sequence). For the CDR3, the DNA is TGTGCCTGGAGTGTAGGTCCTTCGGGTGAAGCTTTCTTT. It yields the protein CAWSVGPSGEAFF.

This sequence joins TRBV29-1 and TRBJ2-1, with D possibly being TRBD2 (6 bases). The CDR3 runs 15 residues. Trimming took off 2 bases at V and 4 bases at J, with 15 bases between the two ends. CDR1 is SQVTM and CDR2 is ANQGSEA in the germline V gene. CDR3 sequence: CSVELNGGVYNEQFF. In nucleotides, the CDR3 is TGCAGCGTTGAACTTAATGGCGGGGTTTACAATGAGCAGTTCTTC.

This clonotype was picked up many times. The gene calls are TRBV20-1 and TRBJ1-5; 7 positions match TRBD1. CDR1 is DFQATT, CDR2 SNEGSKA, per germline (reference sequence). This CDR3 spans 15 amino acids. V was clipped by 0 bases and J by 4 bases; unmatched bases: 6. In nucleotides, the CDR3 is TGCAGTGCTAGAGATCGGGTGACAGGGAATCAGCCCCAGCATTTT. Translation gives CSARDRVTGNQPQHF.

There are a few counts of this clonotype. The rearrangement links TRBV29-1 to TRBJ2-7; perhaps TRBD2 as D (7 bases). The CDR3 is 16 residues long. CDR1 and CDR2 from the germline V gene are SQVTM and ANQGSEA. V was clipped by 8 bases and J by 2 bases, with 25 bases between them. The CDR3 DNA is TGCAGCCCTAGGGGGGTCGGAGGACTAGAAACCTACGAGCAGTACTTC. Residues: CSPRGVGGLETYEQYF.

This clonotype showed up just a few times. The rearrangement joins TRBV6-1 to TRBJ2-2; D may correspond to TRBD1 or TRBD2 (5 bases each). Germline assignment: CDR1 MNHNS and CDR2 SASEGT. The length of the CDR3 is 15 residues. The ends were cut back, 6 bases at V and 2 bases at J, with 13 bases in the middle. The DNA of the CDR3 is TGTGCCAGCAGGGGACCGACGGGTAACACCGGGGAGCTGTTTTTT. Protein sequence: CASRGPTGNTGELFF.

In its sample, this clonotype was seen many times. The chain combines TRBV27 with TRBJ2-7; the D gene is possibly TRBD1 (6 bases). The germline CDR1 and CDR2 sequences are MNHEY and SMNVEV (reference sequence). The CDR3 consists of 17 residues. V lost 5 bases and J 2 bases, leaving 22 bases between the germline ends. For the CDR3, the DNA is TGTGCCAGCAGTCCCTTCGCTGCAGGGGAGATGGCCTACGAGCAGTACTTC. It translates to CASSPFAAGEMAYEQYF.

V and J are TRBV13 and TRBJ2-2; D uncertain. The CDR3 is made up of 16 amino acids. Germline loops: CDR1 PRHDT, CDR2 FYEKMQ (reference sequence). V lost 0 bases and J lost 3, with 11 bases in between. CDR3 bases: TGTGCCAGCAGCTTAGGCAGGACGACATACACCGGGGAGCTGTTTTTT. Protein sequence: CASSLGRTTYTGELFF.

This clonotype has a count of ten or more. The chain couples TRBV28 to TRBJ1-1; D remains ambiguous. The CDR3 contains 12 residues. CDR1 is MDHEN and CDR2 is SYDVKM in the germline V gene. The germline V and J ends were trimmed by 6 bases and 0 bases, with 5 bases remaining between them. CDR3 sequence (DNA): TGTGCCAGCAGGTCGATGAACACTGAAGCTTTCTTT. Translation: CASRSMNTEAFF.

At least ten counts were recorded for this clonotype. J is TRBJ1-1 and V is TRBV30; D is unclear. In germline, CDR1 is GTSNPN, CDR2 SVGIG (reference sequence). Between the trimmed V and J ends, which lost 1 base and 2 bases, there was a span of 5 bases. The CDR3 runs 12 residues. The CDR3 DNA reads TGTGCCTGGAGTGGGGAAAACACTGAAGCTTTCTTT. As protein: CAWSGENTEAFF.

The chain combines TRBV20-1 with TRBJ1-1, with a possible D match to TRBD1 (5 bases). Germline CDR1 is DFQATT and CDR2 is SNEGSKA (reference sequence). V was cut by 7 bases and J by 0 bases, with 18 bases left in between. The CDR3 loop spans 15 amino acids. CDR3 in amino acids: CSVGGGRVMNTEAFF. The CDR3 nucleotides read TGCAGTGTCGGGGGGGGGAGAGTCATGAACACTGAAGCTTTCTTT.

This clonotype was found many times. This chain links TRBV19 with TRBJ1-5, with 9 bases fitting TRBD1. Losses at the gene ends were 5 bases for V and 4 bases for J; bases not matched to a gene: 6. The CDR3 length is 15 residues. Germline V lookup: CDR1 LNHDA, CDR2 SQIVND (reference sequence). The CDR3 reads CASSSGTGFNQPQHF. The CDR3 nucleotides are TGTGCCAGTAGTTCCGGGACAGGGTTTAATCAGCCCCAGCATTTT.

This clonotype was observed many times. This chain links TRBV2 with TRBJ1-5; the match to TRBD1 covers 7 bases. Germline values: CDR1 SNHLY, CDR2 FYNNEI. With 5 bases clipped from V and 5 bases from J, the junction kept 6 bases outside the gene matches. The CDR3 extends over 14 amino acids. The CDR3: CASSRDRVDQPQHF. The DNA of the CDR3 is TGTGCCAGCAGTCGTGACAGGGTCGATCAGCCCCAGCATTTT.

The CDR3 DNA sequence: TGTGCCAGCAGCCAAGAGCTAGCTATCTCTTACAATGAGCAGTTCTTC. Protein: CASSQELAISYNEQFF. This chain joins TRBV14 and TRBJ2-1; D may be TRBD2 (5 bases). The CDR3 spans 16 residues. The germline V gene encodes CDR1 SGHDN and CDR2 FVKESK. The V end lost 0 bases, the J end lost 4 bases, and 13 bases lay between the germline ends.